These T cell receptor beta chains were read from a single sample in a study of T cells in Graves' hyperthyroidism and ophthalmopathy. TCRdb itself ran the multiplex PCR reads through MiXCR, one entry per CDR3 protein. The top ten clones hold 4% to 6.5% of a sample with under 550,000 distinct CDR3 sequences, roughly an eighth of them seen once. Input material: blood. These receptors were collected from a woman under 30 with Graves' hyperthyroidism. Both conserved end residues are part of each CDR3. Each record gives: V gene, clone size, D gene, J gene, CDR3 protein, CDR3 DNA. The D gene is left open where the match is weak. For some rows the clone size is stated as once, few or many, or as a class when expanded; others skip it.

>TRBV29-1|few|TRBD1|TRBJ1-3
CSAGTAGNTIYF
TGCAGCGCCGGGACAGCGGGAAACACCATATATTTT
>TRBV5-1|many|-|TRBJ2-1
CASSLAPTARSYNEQFF
TGCGCCAGCAGCTTGGCCCCGACTGCCCGCTCCTACAATGAGCAGTTCTTC
>TRBV3-1|many|-|TRBJ2-4
CASSQEPSLLAKNIQYF
TGTGCCAGCAGCCAAGAGCCTTCACTTCTAGCCAAAAACATTCAGTACTTC
>TRBV30|many|-|TRBJ1-5
CAWSVVGNQPQHF
TGTGCCTGGAGTGTAGTAGGCAATCAGCCCCAGCATTTT
>TRBV30|-|-|TRBJ2-1
CAWSTTGSGSYNEQFF
TGTGCCTGGAGCACAACAGGGTCGGGCTCCTACAATGAGCAGTTCTTC
>TRBV10-3|many|-|TRBJ1-1
CAISRELNTEAFF
TGTGCCATCTCACGGGAGCTGAACACTGAAGCTTTCTTT
>TRBV11-3|many|TRBD2|TRBJ2-7
CASSLEGGGRNEQYF
TGTGCCAGCAGCTTAGAGGGCGGCGGGAGAAACGAGCAGTACTTC
>TRBV7-2|few|TRBD1|TRBJ2-1
CASSRQGATSSYNEQFF
TGTGCCAGCTCCAGACAGGGGGCGACAAGCTCCTACAATGAGCAGTTCTTC
>TRBV7-9|many|TRBD2|TRBJ2-3
CASSLGLAQITDTQYF
TGTGCCAGCAGCTTGGGACTAGCGCAGATCACAGATACGCAGTATTTT
>TRBV28|many|TRBD2|TRBJ2-3
CASSSHPGTSVDTQYF
TGTGCCAGCAGCTCCCACCCGGGGACTAGCGTGGATACGCAGTATTTT
>TRBV28|many|TRBD1|TRBJ2-5
CASRQGATETQYF
TGTGCCAGCAGACAGGGGGCTACAGAGACCCAGTACTTC
>TRBV28|-|TRBD1|TRBJ2-7
CASSQGQFYEQYF
TGTGCCAGCAGTCAGGGACAGTTCTACGAGCAGTACTTC
>TRBV14|few|TRBD1|TRBJ1-1
CASSQNTGGTEAFF
TGTGCCAGCAGCCAGAACACAGGGGGGACTGAAGCTTTCTTT
>TRBV27|many|TRBD2|TRBJ2-3
CASSPGTSWADTQYF
TGTGCCAGCAGTCCCGGGACTAGCTGGGCGGATACGCAGTATTTT
>TRBV19|many|-|TRBJ2-3
CASRERWLVEDTQYF
TGTGCCAGTAGGGAGAGGTGGCTTGTGGAAGATACGCAGTATTTT
>TRBV27|many|-|TRBJ2-1
CASSGLEQFF
TGTGCCAGCAGTGGGCTAGAGCAGTTCTTC
>TRBV4-3|-|-|TRBJ1-1
CASSQEGEGTAFF
TGCGCCAGCAGCCAAGAAGGGGAGGGAACGGCTTTCTTT
>TRBV6-2/TRBV6-3|-|TRBD2|TRBJ2-2
CASNPGTSGIFSGELFF
TGTGCCAGCAACCCCGGGACTAGCGGGATTTTTTCCGGGGAGCTGTTTTTT
>TRBV5-5|many|TRBD1|TRBJ2-1
CASSSPPRTGANEQFF
TGTGCCAGCAGCTCCCCCCCCCGGACAGGGGCCAATGAGCAGTTCTTC
>TRBV6-2/TRBV6-3|many|TRBD1|TRBJ2-1
CASSYPTGGVEQFF
TGTGCCAGCAGTTACCCCACAGGGGGCGTTGAGCAGTTCTTC
>TRBV7-2|many|TRBD2|TRBJ2-3
CASSLVGGSADTQYF
TGTGCCAGCAGCTTAGTCGGCGGGAGTGCAGATACGCAGTATTTT
>TRBV10-3|many|TRBD2|TRBJ2-2
CAISEGLANTGELFF
TGTGCCATCAGTGAGGGACTAGCGAACACCGGGGAGCTGTTTTTT
>TRBV19|-|-|TRBJ1-4
CASSPTGDLNEKLFF
TGTGCCAGTAGCCCAACAGGAGATCTTAATGAAAAACTGTTTTTT
>TRBV19|-|-|TRBJ1-1
CASSIAREGSTEAFF
TGTGCCAGTAGTATAGCCAGGGAAGGGAGCACTGAAGCTTTCTTT
>TRBV27|many|-|TRBJ2-1
CASSPDIPYNEQFF
TGTGCCAGCAGTCCCGACATCCCCTACAATGAGCAGTTCTTC
>TRBV13|many|-|TRBJ2-7
CASSTGQRTYEQYF
TGTGCCAGCAGCACCGGACAAAGGACCTACGAGCAGTACTTC
>TRBV12-3/TRBV12-4|-|-|TRBJ2-7
CASSHSSYEQHF
TGTGCCAGCAGCCACTCGTCCTACGAGCAGCACTTC
>TRBV15|many|-|TRBJ2-5
CATSSYSMFQETQYF
TGTGCCACCAGCAGTTATTCGATGTTTCAAGAGACCCAGTACTTC
>TRBV12-3/TRBV12-4|many|-|TRBJ1-5
CASSSDSNQPQHF
TGTGCCAGCAGTTCCGATAGCAATCAGCCCCAGCATTTT
>TRBV11-1|many|-|TRBJ1-6
CASSGRDQNSPLHF
TGTGCCAGCAGCGGCCGGGACCAGAATTCACCCCTCCACTTT
>TRBV27|many|-|TRBJ1-5
CASRNREGSNQPQHF
TGTGCCAGCCGAAACAGGGAAGGTAGCAATCAGCCCCAGCATTTT
>TRBV3-1|many|TRBD1|TRBJ2-1
CASSPDRGRYNEQFF
TGTGCCAGCAGCCCAGACAGGGGCCGGTACAATGAGCAGTTCTTC
>TRBV2|many|-|TRBJ1-2
CAAKDWGGYGYTF
TGTGCCGCCAAGGACTGGGGAGGCTATGGCTACACCTTC
>TRBV20-1|-|TRBD2|TRBJ2-7
CSIPGLAGVGEQYF
TGCAGTATCCCGGGACTAGCGGGAGTTGGCGAGCAGTACTTC
>TRBV15|many|-|TRBJ2-3
CATSAAQGSTDTQYF
TGTGCCACCAGCGCGGCCCAGGGGAGCACAGATACGCAGTATTTT
>TRBV30|few|TRBD2|TRBJ2-2
CAWRSGGNTGELFF
TGTGCCTGGAGATCGGGGGGTAACACCGGGGAGCTGTTTTTT
>TRBV7-2|many|-|TRBJ1-2
CASSFSLDGDGYTF
TGTGCCAGCAGCTTCTCCTTGGACGGGGATGGCTACACCTTC
>TRBV2|many|-|TRBJ1-5
CASMVTTGDNQPQHF
TGTGCCAGCATGGTGACGACAGGAGACAATCAGCCCCAGCATTTT
>TRBV7-2|many|TRBD1|TRBJ2-7
CASSLGTGYFSYEQYF
TGTGCCAGCAGCTTGGGGACAGGGTATTTCTCCTACGAGCAGTACTTC
>TRBV7-3|-|-|TRBJ1-1
CASSLIHGPVPTEAFF
TGTGCCAGCAGCTTAATTCACGGACCGGTGCCCACTGAAGCTTTCTTT
>TRBV5-1|many|-|TRBJ2-3
CASSLAGGSADTQYF
TGCGCCAGCAGCTTGGCTGGCGGTAGTGCAGATACGCAGTATTTT
>TRBV5-1|many|TRBD2|TRBJ2-7
CASSLEGGRAYEQYF
TGCGCCAGCAGCTTGGAGGGCGGGAGGGCCTACGAGCAGTACTTC
>TRBV20-1|-|-|TRBJ1-1
CSAHPRQRYTEAFF
TGCAGTGCCCACCCCCGACAGCGTTATACTGAAGCTTTCTTT
>TRBV5-1|many|-|TRBJ1-5
CASSLASGQGPQHF
TGCGCCAGCAGCTTGGCCTCAGGCCAAGGGCCCCAGCATTTT
>TRBV19|-|TRBD1|TRBJ1-2
CASSPGQGANVDGYTF
TGTGCCAGTAGTCCCGGACAGGGGGCGAATGTTGATGGCTACACCTTC
>TRBV20-1|-|TRBD1|TRBJ2-5
CSARWGQGRPLETQYF
TGCAGTGCTAGATGGGGACAGGGTAGGCCGCTGGAGACCCAGTACTTC
>TRBV19|-|-|TRBJ1-5
CASSIVDQPQHF
TGTGCCAGTAGTATAGTGGATCAGCCCCAGCATTTT
>TRBV7-9|-|TRBD2|TRBJ2-1
CASSLFGAGGEQFF
TGTGCCAGCAGCTTATTCGGAGCGGGAGGAGAGCAGTTCTTC
>TRBV28|-|-|TRBJ2-1
CASSSELEPEQFF
TGTGCCAGCAGTTCCGAGTTGGAGCCTGAGCAGTTCTTC
>TRBV29-1|-|-|TRBJ2-3
CSVEDPAGPSSDTQYF
TGCAGCGTTGAAGATCCAGCAGGACCTTCCAGCGATACGCAGTATTTT
>TRBV6-1|many|-|TRBJ1-2
CASRIDRTFNYGYTF
TGTGCCAGCAGAATAGACAGGACCTTTAACTATGGCTACACCTTC
>TRBV20-1|-|TRBD1|TRBJ1-6
CSARGTGLTSSYNSPLHF
TGCAGTGCTAGAGGGACAGGGCTCACAAGCTCCTATAATTCACCCCTCCACTTT
>TRBV2|medium-sized|TRBD1|TRBJ2-2
CASSIQGAKNTGELFF
TGTGCCAGCAGTATACAGGGGGCGAAAAACACCGGGGAGCTGTTTTTT
>TRBV20-1|many|-|TRBJ2-1
CSARRPAVEYNEQFF
TGCAGTGCTCGTCGGCCAGCGGTGGAGTACAATGAGCAGTTCTTC
>TRBV2|many|-|TRBJ2-5
CASRTDQETQYF
TGTGCCAGCAGGACGGACCAAGAGACCCAGTACTTC
>TRBV11-2|many|TRBD1|TRBJ2-1
CASSPRQGKAYNEQFF
TGTGCCAGCAGCCCCCGACAGGGGAAAGCCTACAATGAGCAGTTCTTC
>TRBV7-2|-|TRBD2|TRBJ2-3
CASSSPSGSNDTQYF
TGTGCCAGCAGCTCCCCTAGCGGGAGTAACGATACGCAGTATTTT
>TRBV20-1|many|-|TRBJ2-7
CSASGAMPPYEQYF
TGCAGTGCTAGCGGGGCTATGCCTCCCTACGAGCAGTACTTC
>TRBV9|few|TRBD2|TRBJ2-3
CASSAGLALYAQYF
TGTGCCAGCAGCGCTGGACTAGCGCTGTACGCGCAGTATTTT
>TRBV29-1|-|TRBD2|TRBJ2-2
CSVGGGRGTGELFF
TGCAGCGTTGGGGGCGGGAGAGGCACCGGGGAGCTGTTTTTT